Detailed here is one T cell receptor (beta chain). Peripheral blood came from all dose cohorts at three timepoints. The method was immunoSEQ multiplex PCR; TCRdb's version includes in-frame clones alone and lacks a portion of them. The data hold 60,000 to 70,000 clones, with approximately 90% observed a single time. These data originate in a study of OX40 agonist ivuxolimab in advanced cancers. The CDR3 length is 15 residues. The V gene lost 4 bases and the J gene lost 4 bases, with 14 bases spanning the gap. Germline CDR1 and CDR2: SGHRS and YFSETQ. This sequence was found in an adult with an advanced solid tumor such as melanoma, head and neck, liver or kidney cancer. The V gene is TRBV5-1, the J gene TRBJ1-4, with D possibly TRBD1 on 6 matching bases. Sequenced material: CD4+ or CD8+ T cells sorted from blood, taken in a trial of the OX40 agonist ivuxolimab. For the CDR3, the DNA is TGCGCCAGCAGCCTCCTGACAGGAATTAATGAAAAACTGTTTTTT. Its protein is CASSLLTGINEKLFF.